This T cell receptor (beta chain) was observed in a study of identical twins. General study points: Invariant MAIT and iNKT cells may have partly biased zero-insertion analyses.

A universal primer site was created by template switching, with the cDNA bearing unique molecular identifiers. TCRdb re-derived calls from the 5' RACE reads in MiXCR, one entry per CDR3 protein. Here the sample spans 640,000 or so distinct CDR3 sequences, less than 7% being singletons. This clonotype was picked up many times. What it binds is unknown. Germline V lookup: CDR1 DFQATT, CDR2 SNEGSKA (reference sequence). The CDR3 extends over 11 amino acids. With 0 bases removed from V and 10 bases from J, the gap between germline ends came to 7 bases. Input material: naive T cells sorted from blood. The clonotype comes from a man aged 18-30 years in good health. The rearrangement joins TRBV20-1 to TRBJ2-1; D unresolved. The CDR3 nucleotides are TGCAGTGCTAGAGAGTCGTGGGAGCAGTTCTTC. Amino acid sequence: CSARESWEQFF.